The present TCR beta chain was sequenced within a study of cytomegalovirus exposure and HLA in healthy donors. Details on this clone: The antigen is unknown.

Vbeta (60) and Jbeta (13) primers were used in the PCR. The repertoire was sequenced with immunoSEQ multiplex PCR; TCRdb's copy has only in-frame clones and lacks some. The sample has 180,000 or so clones, approximately 81% seen once. Trimming removed 3 bases at V and 7 bases at J, with 6 bases between. The CDR3 is made up of 10 amino acids. From germline, CDR1 is DFQATT and CDR2 SNEGSKA (reference sequence). Overall study findings and caveats: Sequencing likely caused a cluster of highly shared sequence variants. An analysis done earlier found most TCR beta V segments productive about 90% or about 30% of the time. Most TCR sequences were rare, but some public TCRs occurred in many donors.

The TCR was taken from a male donor in good health and CMV-seronegative. Material for sequencing was PBMCs. This sequence joins TRBV20-1 and TRBJ2-5; D is unclear. Here the CDR3 reads CSASSGTQYF. The CDR3 region has the DNA TGCAGTGCTAGTTCGGGGACCCAGTACTTC.